What follows are 10 T cell receptor beta chains derived from one specimen sequenced in a study of PD-L1 blockade in urothelial cancer listed by TCRdb under 2017. The library was built by means of the immunoSEQ multiplex PCR assay. The immuneACCESS repertoire file appears here via TCRdb, limited to in-frame rearrangements. These files lack a portion of the clones; in checked studies, under half of the deficit traces to unresolved V genes, and the cause of the others is not known. Present in this sample are tens of thousands of clones, roughly 86% of which were seen just once. About 3.2% of the sample comes from the top ten. The starting material was PBMCs, obtained around atezolizumab (anti-PD-L1) treatment. These receptors originate from a man aged 65 to 85 with urothelial cancer.

V usage is TRBV14 and J usage is TRBJ1-3; a possible D gene is TRBD1 (5 bases). This CDR3 is built from 15 residues. Germline CDR1 and CDR2: SGHDN and FVKESK. Trimming shortened V by 1 base and J by 4 bases, and 11 bases separated the two germline ends. The CDR3 nucleotides read TGTGCCAGCAGCCAAGCAAGGGGCCGGGGAAACACCATATATTTT. It is translated as CASSQARGRGNTIYF.

V usage is TRBV7-9 and J usage is TRBJ1-1, with D perhaps TRBD1 (5 bases). This CDR3 comprises 14 residues. V was trimmed by 5 bases and J by 3 bases, leaving 13 bases between them. Germline assignment: CDR1 SEHNR and CDR2 FQNEAQ (reference sequence). The CDR3, as DNA: TGTGCCAGCAGCCGACTGACAGAAGACACTGAAGCTTTCTTT. This gives the protein CASSRLTEDTEAFF.

This rearrangement joins TRBV7-9 to TRBJ2-3; a possible D gene is TRBD1 (6 bases). The germline V gene encodes CDR1 SEHNR and CDR2 FQNEAQ (reference sequence). The ends were cut back, 5 bases at V and 4 bases at J, with 19 bases in the middle. This CDR3 comprises 16 residues. CDR3 amino acids: CASSAPTGIGPDTQYF. In nucleotides, the CDR3 is TGTGCCAGCAGCGCCCCAACAGGGATCGGTCCAGATACGCAGTATTTT.

The rearrangement links TRBV4-1 to TRBJ1-2; no definite D call. The CDR3 spans 16 residues. V was trimmed by 0 bases and J by 2 bases, leaving 13 bases between them. The germline V gene has CDR1 MGHRA and CDR2 YSYEKL. CDR3 bases: TGCGCCAGCAGCCAAGATTTCCAGAGCGGCAACTATGGCTACACCTTC. Translated, it gives CASSQDFQSGNYGYTF.

This clone has more than one count but fewer than ten. The chain recombines TRBV20-1 with TRBJ1-2; D is possibly TRBD1 (5 bases). V dropped 0 bases and J dropped 13 bases, with 9 bases sitting between them. The CDR3 is 10 residues long. Germline-derived CDR1 and CDR2 are DFQATT and SNEGSKA (reference sequence). The CDR3 loop is CSAREGTGTF. CDR3 bases: TGCAGTGCTAGAGAAGGGACTGGCACCTTC.

The chain joins TRBV19 to TRBJ1-2; no clear D gene. Germline assignment: CDR1 LNHDA and CDR2 SQIVND (reference sequence). V was cut by 0 bases and J by 3 bases, with 11 bases left in between. The CDR3 contains 15 residues. CDR3 sequence: CASSIDLGRHYGYTF. DNA of the CDR3: TGTGCCAGTAGTATAGATCTGGGCAGACACTATGGCTACACCTTC.

The gene calls are TRBV2 and TRBJ1-3; no definite D call. Trimming cost V 2 bases and J 1 base, with 9 bases left between them. This CDR3 is built from 15 residues. Germline V gene sequence: CDR1 SNHLY, CDR2 FYNNEI. CDR3 bases: TGTGCCAGCAGTGAATTCGCGGCTTCTGGAAACACCATATATTTT. This translates into CASSEFAASGNTIYF. Supplemented by reference TRBV2 and TRBJ1-3, the full variable domain reads EPEVTQTPSHQVTQMGQEVILRCVPISNHLYFYWYRQILGQKVEFLVSFYNNEISEKSEIFDDQFSVERPDGSNFTLKIRSTKLEDSAMYFCASSEFAASGNTIYFGEGSWLTVV.

The chain links TRBV5-1 to TRBJ1-1; D remains ambiguous. Deletions cut 3 bases from V and 0 bases from J, with 9 bases between. The CDR3 covers 14 residues. The germline V gene has CDR1 SGHRS and CDR2 YFSETQ. The CDR3 loop reads CASSSSTLNTEAFF. DNA for the CDR3: TGCGCCAGCAGCTCCAGTACCTTGAACACTGAAGCTTTCTTT.

J is TRBJ2-7 and V is TRBV18, with TRBD1 matching 7 bases. Losses at the gene ends were 1 base for V and 0 bases for J; bases not matched to a gene: 6. The germline V gene encodes CDR1 KGHSH and CDR2 LQKENI. This CDR3 spans 16 amino acids. CDR3 amino acids: CASSPQDRATSYEQYF. The CDR3 coding sequence is TGTGCCAGCTCACCACAAGACAGGGCAACCTCCTACGAGCAGTACTTC.

The chain has TRBV18 and TRBJ2-7; D is possibly TRBD1 (5 bases). CDR1 and CDR2 from the germline V gene are KGHSH and LQKENI. The CDR3 covers 15 residues. Trimming removed 4 bases from V and 3 bases from J, with 16 bases in between. The CDR3 DNA is TGTGCCAGCTCACAGGCAACAGGCTCGGGCTACGAGCAGTACTTC. It encodes CASSQATGSGYEQYF.